The TCR beta chain described here comes from a study of cytomegalovirus exposure and HLA in healthy donors. Study-wide results and limits: It was reported that the classifier diagnosed cytomegalovirus status with high specificity and sensitivity in both the original and validation cohorts. No immune exposure information besides CMV serostatus was available.

PCR employed 60 Vbeta and 13 Jbeta primers. The protocol was immunoSEQ multiplex PCR, while the TCRdb copy is restricted to in-frame clones and leaves out a portion. The sample consists of over 200,000 clones, almost 85% of them appearing once. Notes on this clone: Its cognate antigen is unknown.

The CDR3 consists of 14 residues. Per germline, CDR1 SGHAT and CDR2 FQNNGV. With V trimmed by 5 bases and J by 4 bases, 5 bases remained unmatched. Donors likely had unrecorded immune exposures despite being nominally healthy when sampled. The sequence was obtained from a woman aged 40 to 55 in good health and CMV-seronegative. The rearrangement uses TRBV11-2 and TRBJ1-1; 9 positions match TRBD1. The sequenced material came from PBMCs. The CDR3 DNA sequence: TGTGCCAGCAGCACCGGGACAGGGTTCACTGAAGCTTTCTTT. It specifies CASSTGTGFTEAFF. Together with reference TRBV11-2 and TRBJ1-1, the CDR3 gives the full variable domain: EAGVAQSPRYKIIEKRQSVAFWCNPISGHATLYWYQQILGQGPKLLIQFQNNGVVDDSQLPKDRFSAERLKGVDSTLKIQPAKLEDSAVYLCASSTGTGFTEAFFGQGTRLTVV.